This TCR beta chain stems from a study of vaccination effects on CD4 cells after COVID-19 (dated by TCRdb to the early 2020s). For the study in its entirety: Participants received two doses of either the BNT162b2 or the mRNA-1273 mRNA SARS-CoV-2 vaccine. Cultures from other donors in the study were sequenced with the Oncomine TCR Beta short-read assay on an Illumina iSeq 100. The study compared SARS-CoV-2 spike-specific CD4+ TCR repertoires before and after mRNA vaccination in COVID-19 convalescent patients and infection-naive vaccine recipients. A total of 10 COVID-19 convalescent patients and a few SARS-CoV-2-naive healthy vaccine recipients were included in the full study.

General study outcomes and caveats: Limitations of the study were the small number of convalescent patients and the absence of early post-infection timepoints. Marked clonal contraction was observed in both infection-induced and vaccine-induced clones at late post-vaccination timepoints, consistent with waning T cell responses. In healthy vaccine recipients, vaccine-induced clones were almost all SARS-CoV-2 mono-reactive, with only 1 of 255 being cross-reactive with common cold coronaviruses.

In the ViraFEST assay, PBMC were stimulated with viral peptide pools, and TCR sequencing was then used to find antigen-specific CD4+ T cell clonotypes based on their expansion. After around ten days of culture, CD4+ T cells were isolated with the EasySep CD4+ T cell isolation kit. None of the healthy vaccine recipients had a prior SARS-CoV-2 infection, which was confirmed by nucleocapsid antibody tests that came back negative both before and after vaccination. Approximately 2 million PBMC per well were cultured in IMDM with approximately 5% human AB serum, 10 IU/ml IL-2 and gentamicin, plus 10 ug/ml peptides. On days 3 and 7, half of the culture medium was replaced with fresh IL-2-containing medium. Unless otherwise noted, each peptide stimulation condition was cultured in triplicate wells. Using Ficoll-Paque Plus gradient centrifugation, PBMC were separated from whole blood and then either used fresh or cryopreserved at -140C. The overlapping peptide pools covered the spike proteins of SARS-CoV-2 and of the common cold coronaviruses HCoV-NL63, HCoV-OC43 and HCoV-229E. Genomic DNA was extracted from cultured CD4+ T cells with the QIAamp micro DNA kit.

Library creation used the immunoSEQ multiplex PCR assay. DNA from the cultured, isolated CD4+ T cells was subjected to TCR beta CDR3 sequencing. Regarding the original processing steps: The analysis removed non-productive TCR sequences, trimmed reads to the CDR3 region, and retained only CDR3s that were 7 or more amino acids long. Antigen-specific clonotypes were identified with the MANAFEST web app by comparing expansion in peptide wells against reference cultures. Positive clones required FDR<0.05 expansion versus reference and all other wells, odds ratio above 5, and frequency above 0.1% in two replicate wells. A clonotype was called cross-reactive if it was significantly expanded both in SARS-CoV-2 spike wells and in at least one common cold coronavirus spike condition. Levenshtein distance calculated with the stringdist R package was used to assess CDR3 similarity, and unrooted trees were constructed with ape in R 3.6.1. TCRdb holds this immuneACCESS table with in-frame rearrangements only. Some clones are missing; in checked studies, unresolved V genes explain under half, and the rest has no known cause. V and J calls and clone size are those listed in that table; D and trimming were worked out from the DNA. This sample comprises 50,000 to 65,000 clones, around 81% of them detected only once. The top ten hold about 2.4% of the sample.

As concerns this clone: The antigen it recognizes is unknown. The input lacks base qualities; no much larger clone sits a single base away.

Inclusive of the bounding cysteine and phenylalanine, the CDR3 is 15 residues long. The DNA shown is the 45-base CDR3, in frame from base 1. The germline V gene yields LGHNA for CDR1 and YNFKEQ for CDR2. V ends up 4 bases short and J 4 bases short, with an unmatched junction base count of 6. The clonotype comes from a human donor who received a COVID-19 vaccine. Recombination joined TRBV4-2 with TRBJ1-3; 8 bases in the middle match TRBD1. This specimen consisted of CD4+ T cells from PBMCs cultured with HCoV-229E spike peptides, obtained before COVID-19 vaccination. The sample's cell subset or site label is to be understood as: HCoV-229E spike overlapping peptide pool stimulation. CDR3 loop: CASSPGQGSGNTIYF. Read as DNA, the sequence is TGTGCCAGCAGCCCCGGACAGGGCTCGGGAAACACCATATATTTT.